The T cell receptor beta chain described here comes from a study of PD-L1 blockade in urothelial cancer. Study-level information: At 3 weeks (second dose) and 6 weeks after starting treatment, blood was analyzed.

Germline loops: CDR1 SNHLY, CDR2 FYNNEI. The CDR3 spans 17 residues. V was pared by 7 bases and J by 1 base, with 10 bases of the junction left unmatched. TCRdb keeps only in-frame clones here, not all; method: immunoSEQ multiplex PCR. The sample contains nearly 30,000 clones, over 75% of which appear only once. Sequenced here: PBMCs, sampled around atezolizumab (anti-PD-L1) treatment. The chain couples TRBV2 to TRBJ2-2; 9 bases fit TRBD1. The source of this sequence is a man between 45 and 60 years old with urothelial cancer. The CDR3 loop is CASTGQGSGRNTGELFF. CDR3 sequence (DNA): TGTGCCAGCACGGGACAGGGATCAGGGAGGAACACCGGGGAGCTGTTTTTT.